The 23 T cell receptor beta chains reported below all come from one sample, sequenced in a study of spatial heterogeneity in lung cancer. Time point reported: sample taken at primary tumor resection. Unsorted whole RNA from tumor, nontumor lung or frozen PBMC underwent sequencing. TCRdb used MiXCR to reprocess the 5' RACE reads, holding one entry per CDR3 protein. The sample yields about 27,000 distinct CDR3 sequences, over 6% seen once. Sequencing was performed on PBMCs, taken at surgery. The receptors come from a male donor with early-stage non-small cell lung cancer.

This CDR3 reads CASSILGYGYTF. The CDR3 DNA is TGTGCCAGTAGTATACTCGGGTATGGCTACACCTTC. The chain has TRBV19 and TRBJ1-2; D gene uncertain. V lost 2 bases and J 5 bases, leaving 6 bases between the germline ends. The CDR3 runs 12 residues. Germline CDR1 is LNHDA and CDR2 is SQIVND (reference sequence).

This clonotype showed up many times. The chain recombines TRBV12-3 or TRBV12-4 with TRBJ2-7; 7 nucleotides agree with TRBD2. The CDR3 totals 18 residues. The junction had 17 bases not matched to a gene; V was cut back by 4 bases and J by 2 bases. CDR3 DNA: TGTGCCAGCAGTTCCTTAGATTCGGGGCCTAGCGGCACCTACGAGCAGTACGTC. Its translation: CASSSLDSGPSGTYEQYV.

This clonotype showed up many times. This chain joins TRBV28 and TRBJ2-7, with TRBD2 as a possible D gene (6 bases). From germline, CDR1 is MDHEN and CDR2 SYDVKM. This CDR3 spans 16 amino acids. V was shortened by 3 bases and J by 5 bases, with 20 bases between the two germline ends. The DNA of the CDR3 is TGTGCCAGCAGTTTTCGCGGGACCCAAATAATCCACGAGCAGTACTTC. It specifies CASSFRGTQIIHEQYF.

This clonotype came up a few times. This chain links TRBV12-3 or TRBV12-4 with TRBJ2-2, with TRBD2 identical over 7 bases. Germline trimming cut 8 bases from V and 7 bases from J; bases unmatched to any gene: 10. The CDR3 spans 14 residues. CDR3: CASVSSGLGGELFF. DNA for the CDR3: TGTGCCAGCGTCTCTAGCGGCCTAGGCGGGGAGCTGTTTTTT.

This clonotype is labeled as medium-sized (0.01 to 0.1%). This chain joins TRBV27 and TRBJ2-5; TRBD2 matches at 14 bases. The CDR3 contains 16 residues. Germline CDR1 reads MNHEY; CDR2 reads SMNVEV (reference sequence). The junction had 5 bases not matched to a gene; V was cut back by 5 bases and J by 3 bases. This CDR3 reads CASSLSTSGGEETQYF. Written as DNA, the CDR3 is TGTGCCAGCAGTCTCTCGACTAGCGGGGGGGAAGAGACCCAGTACTTC.

This clonotype was seen at least ten times. The chain uses TRBV5-1 and TRBJ2-1; possibly TRBD2 for D (5 bases). The CDR3 extends over 15 amino acids. Looked up from germline, CDR1 is SGHRS and CDR2 is YFSETQ. Deletions cut 6 bases from V and 5 bases from J, with 18 bases between. The CDR3 is CASKPAPTEDNEQFF. The DNA of the CDR3 is TGCGCCAGCAAACCTGCCCCCACGGAGGACAATGAGCAGTTCTTC.

This clonotype occurred many times. V usage is TRBV19 and J usage is TRBJ1-2; 9 nucleotides align to TRBD1. V shed 4 bases and J 2 bases; nucleotides not matched to a gene: 5. CDR3 length: 15 amino acids. Germline values: CDR1 LNHDA, CDR2 SQIVND (reference sequence). The CDR3 region is CASSTPGQGNYGYTF. In nucleotides, the CDR3 is TGTGCCAGTAGTACTCCGGGACAGGGCAACTATGGCTACACCTTC.

Ten or more counts support this clonotype. The junction shows a germline mismatch at one end, possibly a read error. The gene calls are TRBV27 and TRBJ1-5; perhaps TRBD1 as D (6 bases). Per germline, CDR1 MNHEY and CDR2 SMNVEV (reference sequence). The CDR3 covers 18 residues. As DNA, the CDR3 is TGCACCAGCAAGGACATAACAGTGGACAGCCTTAGCAATCAGCCCCAGCATTTT. As protein: CTSKDITVDSLSNQPQHF.

The DNA for the CDR3 is TGTGCCAGCATCCCCGCGACGGGGGGCACAGATACGCAGTATTTT. It yields the protein CASIPATGGTDTQYF. The rearrangement uses TRBV6-5 and TRBJ2-3, with TRBD2 as a possible D gene (6 bases). The germline gives CDR1 MNHEY, CDR2 SVGAGI. Deletions cut 7 bases from V and 1 base from J, with 15 bases between. The CDR3 runs 15 residues.

Many counts were recorded for this clonotype. The rearrangement joins TRBV6-1 to TRBJ2-2; 8 bases map to TRBD1. The J segment lost 1 base and the V segment lost 4 bases, leaving 5 bases of the junction unmatched. CDR3 length: 16 amino acids. Germline CDR1 reads MNHNS; CDR2 reads SASEGT. DNA for the CDR3: TGTGCCAGCAGTGGCCCAGGGACAGGGAACACCGGGGAGCTGTTTTTT. This codes for CASSGPGTGNTGELFF.

This clonotype was detected ten times or more. At one of its ends the junction is not consistent with the germline gene, which may arise from a read error. The chain recombines TRBV7-7 with TRBJ2-1; 8 bases align to TRBD1. In germline, CDR1 is SSHAT, CDR2 FNYEAQ (reference sequence). This CDR3 spans 13 amino acids. The chain's CDR3 is CASSSGQDYEQFF. The CDR3, as DNA: TGTGCTAGCAGCTCGGGACAGGACTATGAGCAGTTCTTC.

The sample holds many counts of this clonotype. The V call is TRBV7-8, the J call TRBJ2-5; possibly TRBD2 for D (5 bases). In germline, CDR1 is SGHVS, CDR2 FQNEAQ. V was shortened by 1 base and J by 5 bases, with 14 bases between the two germline ends. The CDR3 extends over 15 amino acids. The CDR3 coding sequence is TGTGCCAGCAGCTTAGGTGGCCCCGAGCGGGAGACCCAGTACTTC. Translating gives CASSLGGPERETQYF.

Many counts were recorded for this clonotype. The CDR3: CASSSVITSGRKNTGELFF. The CDR3 DNA reads TGCGCCAGCAGCTCAGTAATTACTAGCGGGAGGAAAAACACCGGGGAGCTGTTTTTT. The gene calls are TRBV5-1 and TRBJ2-2, with 12 nucleotides matching TRBD2. V shed 3 bases, J shed 2 bases, and the junction held 11 bases outside the gene matches. The CDR3 has 19 residues. Germline-derived CDR1 and CDR2 are SGHRS and YFSETQ.

This clonotype was detected ten times or more. CDR3 coding DNA: TGTGCCAGCAGCTTTACCGGGACTAGCTACGAGCAGTACTTC. As protein: CASSFTGTSYEQYF. The chain carries TRBV7-8 and TRBJ2-7, with TRBD2 matching 8 bases. Germline-derived CDR1 and CDR2 are SGHVS and FQNEAQ. The junction had 4 bases not matched to a gene; V was cut back by 3 bases and J by 3 bases. This CDR3 region has 14 residues. Together with reference TRBV7-8 and TRBJ2-7, the CDR3 gives the full variable domain: GAGVSQSPRYKVAKRGQDVALRCDPISGHVSLFWYQQALGQGPEFLTYFQNEAQLDKSGLPSDRFFAERPEGSVSTLKIQRTQQEDSAVYLCASSFTGTSYEQYFGPGTRLTVT.

The J gene is TRBJ1-2, the V gene TRBV28; unclear D gene. Germline CDR1 and CDR2: MDHEN and SYDVKM. V lost 5 bases and J 1 base, leaving 11 bases between the germline ends. The CDR3 contains 14 residues. For the CDR3, the DNA is TGTGCCAGCAGTAAAAACAACTTTAACTATGGCTACACCTTC. Protein: CASSKNNFNYGYTF.

This clonotype was seen a handful of times. The J gene is TRBJ1-2, the V gene TRBV3-1; the D gene is possibly TRBD1 (6 bases). V lost 4 bases, J lost 3 bases, and 9 bases lay in between. The length of the CDR3 is 13 residues. CDR1 and CDR2 (germline): LGHDT, YNNKEL (reference sequence). The CDR3 loop is CASSRGPDYGYTF. CDR3 nucleotide sequence: TGTGCCAGCAGCCGGGGGCCCGACTATGGCTACACCTTC.

This clonotype was picked up many times. The CDR3 loop reads CASSPGQGNQPQHF. The CDR3 coding sequence is TGTGCCAGCTCACCAGGACAGGGCAATCAGCCCCAGCATTTT. The gene calls are TRBV18 and TRBJ1-5; TRBD1 agrees at 7 bases. V gave up 2 bases and J gave up 2 bases; unmatched junction bases: 0. The CDR3 spans 14 residues. CDR1 is KGHSH and CDR2 is LQKENI in the germline V gene.

This clonotype was detected many times. CDR3 amino acids: CASSERDWEKLFF. The CDR3 DNA reads as TGTGCCAGCAGTGAACGTGATTGGGAAAAGCTGTTTTTT. This chain joins TRBV2 and TRBJ2-2; no firm D call. The CDR3 extends over 13 amino acids. The germline gives CDR1 SNHLY, CDR2 FYNNEI. V lost 2 bases and J lost 12, with 13 bases in between.

This clonotype was seen at least ten times. The chain employs TRBV4-1 and TRBJ1-4, with 10 bases fitting TRBD1. Looked up from germline, CDR1 is MGHRA and CDR2 is YSYEKL. This CDR3 has 13 amino acids. With V trimmed by 7 bases and J by 7 bases, 3 bases remained unmatched. In DNA form, the CDR3 reads TGCGCCAGCACCGGGACAGGGGTTGAAAAACTGTTTTTT. Protein: CASTGTGVEKLFF.

At least ten counts were recorded for this clonotype. CDR3 amino acids: CASSLSGKLGDTEAFF. The CDR3 DNA sequence: TGCGCCAGCAGCCTTTCGGGAAAATTGGGGGACACTGAAGCTTTCTTT. This chain joins TRBV5-1 and TRBJ1-1; TRBD1 is a possible D gene (5 bases). The CDR3 is 16 residues long. Trimming took off 4 bases at V and 3 bases at J, with 19 bases between the two ends. CDR1 and CDR2 (germline): SGHRS, YFSETQ.

This clonotype was counted at least ten times. The CDR3 DNA reads as TGTGCCAGCAGTTTAGGGGGGTTGACGAGCACAGATACGCAGTATTTT. Protein product: CASSLGGLTSTDTQYF. This sequence joins TRBV12-3 or TRBV12-4 and TRBJ2-3; tentatively, D is TRBD1 or TRBD2 (5 bases each). CDR3 length: 16 amino acids. Trimming stripped 1 base from V and 0 bases from J, with 11 bases between.

This clonotype appeared a few times. This rearrangement joins TRBV28 to TRBJ2-3; D unclear. The V gene's germline CDR1 is MDHEN and CDR2 SYDVKM. The length of the CDR3 is 17 residues. V was pared by 4 bases and J by 0 bases, with 17 bases between. The CDR3 DNA follows: TGTGCCAGCAGTTCCCCCTCGAGCCTATCTAGCACAGATACGCAGTATTTT. Its protein product is CASSSPSSLSSTDTQYF.

This clonotype was observed a handful of times. This chain joins TRBV7-3 and TRBJ2-2; TRBD1 aligns across 10 bases. CDR1 is SGHTA and CDR2 is FQGTGA in the germline V gene. The V segment lost 1 base and the J segment 4 bases; nucleotides outside the gene matches: 12. The CDR3 runs to 19 residues. The CDR3 spells CASSLMGGSGTGATGELFF. The CDR3 DNA sequence: TGTGCCAGCAGCTTAATGGGAGGATCGGGGACAGGGGCCACCGGGGAGCTGTTTTTT.